This TCR beta chain originates from a study of graft-versus-host responses after intestinal transplantation (dated by TCRdb to about 2021). The study in broad terms: Multivisceral, liver-intestinal, or isolated intestinal transplants were received by the recipients. Every recipient was given anti-thymocyte globulin induction, followed by about three years of maintenance tacrolimus and steroids. Graft-versus-host and host-versus-graft alloreactive T cell clones were tracked in the graft, circulation and bone marrow after intestinal transplantation using bulk TCR-beta CDR3 sequencing. To identify alloreactive clones, pre-transplant mixed lymphocyte reaction products were sequenced and compared with unstimulated pre-transplant donor and recipient T cells. The cohort enrolled roughly 25 intestinal transplant recipients including one retransplant, and 3 patients lacking pretransplant specimens were excluded. A peak of at least 4% donor T cells among recipient peripheral blood mononuclear cells was the definition used for donor T cell macrochimerism. Rather than going through the commercial service, samples from a few later patients were sequenced in-house on an Illumina MiSeq and processed with MiXCR.

The time point label of this sample denotes: cells obtained before transplantation from donor or recipient. CD3+CD4+ and CD3+CD8+ populations were FACS-sorted from unstimulated pre-transplant donor and recipient cells taken from spleen or lymph nodes. Note on this clone: Its specific antigen is unknown. Base qualities are not recorded, but no much larger clone differs from it by a single base.

The research as a whole found: GvH clones were found in recipient bone marrow, and some of the GvH clones appeared earlier in ileal mucosa or blood, which is consistent with an intestinal mucosal origin. Early after transplant, peak levels of circulating GvH clones were associated with declines in HvG clones. Conclusions were limited by the relatively low number and heterogeneity of intestinal transplant patients. In patients with donor T cell macrochimerism, the allografts had high GvH to HvG T cell clonal ratios.

The method behind the library was the immunoSEQ multiplex PCR assay. For most patients, genomic DNA was isolated with the Qiagen DNeasy Blood and Tissue Kit and sent frozen to Adaptive Biotechnologies for TCR sequencing. High-throughput TCR-beta CDR3 sequencing of genomic DNA from most patients was performed by Adaptive Biotechnologies. In the source study's methods: TCR sequencing data for around 19 patients were retrieved from Adaptive's ImmunoSEQ software; three other patients were processed with MiXCR and VDJtools. To correct CD4 versus CD8 sorting errors, any sequence found in both subsets at a frequency ratio below 5:1 was removed. CDR3 nucleotide sequences shared between donor and recipient were removed because their origin could not be assigned. To be classed as alloreactive, a clone needed at least 2-fold expansion over unstimulated cells and a minimum CFSE-low frequency of 0.002% (template counts) or 0.001% (read counts). Mappable clones were those detected in sequenced pre-transplant spleen, lymph node, or MLR CFSE-low populations of the donor or recipient. The cumulative frequency of alloreactive clones was calculated as a percentage of all sequences, weighted by copy number. The clones in this table, taken by TCRdb from immuneACCESS, are in-frame only. Not every clone is retained; where verified, under half of the shortfall comes from an unresolved V gene, and the cause of the rest is unknown. V, J and clone size are those of that table, while D and trimming were read from the DNA. This sample holds some 120,000 clones; 85% to 95% were observed only once. Of the sample, roughly 1% is held by the ten largest clones.

From its cysteine to its phenylalanine, the CDR3 spans 14 amino acids. The read is trimmed to its CDR3 DNA, 42 bases read in frame from base 1. V loses 4 bases, J loses 2 bases, and the germline ends lie 13 bases apart. The germline V gene provides CDR1 SGHDT and CDR2 YYEEEE. Recombination connected TRBV5-6 to TRBJ2-7; TRBD2 is possibly the D segment (5 matching bases). This sample comprised unstimulated CD8+ T cells sorted from spleen or lymph node cells, obtained before transplant. The origin of this receptor is a human donor who was the organ donor for an intestinal transplant. The CDR3 region: CASSLAQRAYEQYF. The nucleotide sequence is given as TGTGCCAGCAGCCTAGCACAGAGGGCCTACGAGCAGTACTTC.